Following are 32 T cell receptor beta chains from one sample sequenced in a study of cytomegalovirus exposure and HLA in healthy donors. Primers included in the PCR were 60 Vbeta and 13 Jbeta primers. Produced via immunoSEQ multiplex PCR; TCRdb's table is partial and in-frame only. This table holds 160,000 or so clones, around 73% found once. The sequenced sample was PBMCs. The source of these receptors is a male donor in good health and CMV-seronegative.

CDR3 amino acids: CASNSGGSSYNEQFF. CDR3 nucleotide sequence: TGTGCCAGCAATTCAGGGGGCAGCTCCTACAATGAGCAGTTCTTC. The chain employs TRBV27 and TRBJ2-1; 8 bases are shared with TRBD1. The CDR3 extends over 15 amino acids. The germline gives CDR1 MNHEY, CDR2 SMNVEV (reference sequence). With V trimmed by 7 bases and J by 0 bases, 5 bases remained unmatched.

This sequence joins TRBV6-4 and TRBJ2-2, with a weak D call TRBD1 (5 bases). Between the trimmed V and J ends, which lost 0 bases and 3 bases, there was a span of 8 bases. The CDR3 is made up of 15 amino acids. CDR1 MRHNA and CDR2 SNTAGT come from the germline V gene. Here the CDR3 reads CASSDSGRDTGELFF. CDR3 DNA sequence: TGTGCCAGCAGTGACTCGGGCAGGGACACCGGGGAGCTGTTTTTT.

The genes are TRBV7-3 and TRBJ2-1, with 14 bases aligning to TRBD2. Per the germline V gene, CDR1 is SGHTA and CDR2 is FQGTGA. This CDR3 has 14 amino acids. V was pared by 4 bases and J by 15 bases, with 8 bases of the junction left unmatched. The DNA for the CDR3 is TGTGCCAGCAGCTCGGGACTAGCGGGGGCCTCCTGGTTCTTC. Its translation: CASSSGLAGASWFF.

The chain carries TRBV6-5 and TRBJ2-3; 8 positions agree with TRBD1. Germline V lookup: CDR1 MNHEY, CDR2 SVGAGI. The V gene end was trimmed by 8 bases and the J gene end by 0 bases; junction bases not matched to a gene: 7. The CDR3 has 15 amino acids. As DNA, the CDR3 is TGTGCCAGCGGACCGACAGGGGTTAGCACAGATACGCAGTATTTT. Its protein product is CASGPTGVSTDTQYF.

This clone was seen once. The chain couples TRBV6-4 to TRBJ1-6, with 7 bases matching TRBD1. With V trimmed by 4 bases and J by 6 bases, 3 bases remained unmatched. The CDR3 is made up of 14 amino acids. Germline loops: CDR1 MRHNA, CDR2 SNTAGT. The CDR3 sequence: CASSAQGGNSPLHF. In DNA form, the CDR3 reads TGTGCCAGCAGTGCCCAGGGGGGTAATTCACCCCTCCACTTT.

V and J are TRBV5-1 and TRBJ2-1; TRBD2 might be the D (9 bases). CDR3 size: 18 residues. V was shortened by 3 bases and J by 7 bases, with 26 bases between the two germline ends. Germline loops: CDR1 SGHRS, CDR2 YFSETQ. CDR3 nucleotides: TGCGCCAGCAGCTATGGACAGGGTATGCTAGCGGGAAGGAATGAGCAGTTCTTC. This encodes CASSYGQGMLAGRNEQFF. The full variable domain, rest sourced from reference TRBV5-1 and TRBJ2-1, is KAGVTQTPRYLIKTRGQQVTLSCSPISGHRSVSWYQQTPGQGLQFLFEYFSETQRNKGNFPGRFSGRQFSNSRSEMNVSTLELGDSALYLCASSYGQGMLAGRNEQFFGPGTRLTVL.

This chain links TRBV7-2 with TRBJ2-2, with 7 bases fitting TRBD2. V was clipped by 2 bases and J by 1 base; unmatched bases: 7. Germline V CDR1 and CDR2: SGHTA, FQGNSA. The CDR3 has 17 residues. The CDR3 DNA follows: TGTGCCAGCAGCTTAACCCAGACTAGCAGGAACACCGGGGAGCTGTTTTTT. This encodes CASSLTQTSRNTGELFF.

This clone showed up just a few times. The J gene is TRBJ2-5, the V gene TRBV2; D is perhaps TRBD2 (6 bases). Germline CDR1 is SNHLY and CDR2 is FYNNEI. The CDR3 loop spans 13 amino acids. V lost 7 bases and J lost 4, with 13 bases in between. In nucleotides, the CDR3 is TGTGCCAGCACGCGGGACGGAGGAGAGACCCAGTACTTC. Its protein is CASTRDGGETQYF.

This chain uses TRBV7-3 with TRBJ2-1; 14 positions agree with TRBD2. Germline V gene lookup returns CDR1 SGHTA and CDR2 FQGTGA. The CDR3 loop spans 15 amino acids. Germline trimming cut 5 bases from V and 8 bases from J; bases unmatched to any gene: 5. The CDR3: CASSPTSGRADEQFF. DNA for the CDR3: TGTGCCAGCAGCCCGACTAGCGGGAGGGCTGATGAGCAGTTCTTC. The complete variable domain, with remaining parts taken from reference TRBV7-3 and TRBJ2-1, reads GAGVSQTPSNKVTEKGKYVELRCDPISGHTALYWYRQSLGQGPEFLIYFQGTGAADDSGLPNDRFFAVRPEGSVSTLKIQRTERGDSAVYLCASSPTSGRADEQFFGPGTRLTVL.

V and J are TRBV4-1 and TRBJ2-7, with a possible D match to TRBD2 (6 bases). V lost 0 bases and J 6 bases, leaving 15 bases between the germline ends. The CDR3 has 15 amino acids. Germline lookup yields CDR1 MGHRA and CDR2 YSYEKL. The DNA for the CDR3 is TGCGCCAGCAGCCAAGATCTTGGAGGGAGGAGCGAGCAGTACTTC. Its protein is CASSQDLGGRSEQYF.

This CDR3 is CASSFVADYNEQFF. Written as DNA, the CDR3 is TGTGCCAGCAGTTTTGTAGCGGACTACAATGAGCAGTTCTTC. The chain has TRBV27 and TRBJ2-1, with TRBD2 as a possible D gene (6 bases). This CDR3 is built from 14 residues. V was shortened by 3 bases and J by 3 bases, with 9 bases between the two germline ends. Germline V gene lookup returns CDR1 MNHEY and CDR2 SMNVEV (reference sequence).

V and J are TRBV4-1 and TRBJ1-4; 9 positions match TRBD1. The CDR3 runs 15 residues. Germline values: CDR1 MGHRA, CDR2 YSYEKL. V trimming: 4 bases; J trimming: 8 bases; junction bases outside the gene matches: 8. DNA for the CDR3: TGCGCCAGCAGCCCCTCTGGGACAGGGAGAGAAAAACTGTTTTTT. Residues: CASSPSGTGREKLFF.

The chain joins TRBV9 to TRBJ1-1; 7 bases are shared with TRBD1. Trimming took 4 bases from V and 5 from J; bases not matched to a gene: 11. This CDR3 is 15 amino acids long. The V gene's germline CDR1 is SGDLS and CDR2 YYNGEE. This CDR3 reads CASSPGQALVTEAFF. CDR3 DNA sequence: TGTGCCAGCAGCCCCGGACAGGCACTGGTGACTGAAGCTTTCTTT.

In its sample, this clone was seen once. This chain links TRBV28 with TRBJ1-4; possibly TRBD1 for D (5 bases). The CDR3 runs 15 residues. Germline V gene sequence: CDR1 MDHEN, CDR2 SYDVKM. V lost 5 bases and J 4 bases, leaving 14 bases between the germline ends. Here the CDR3 reads CASSRYRRVNEKLFF. The CDR3 DNA reads TGTGCCAGCAGTCGCTACAGGAGAGTTAATGAAAAACTGTTTTTT.

This clone was observed a handful of times. The chain carries TRBV6-1 and TRBJ2-5, with 7 bases aligning to TRBD1. From germline, CDR1 is MNHNS and CDR2 SASEGT. This CDR3 spans 18 amino acids. V lost 3 bases to trimming and J lost 4 bases; unmatched junction nucleotides: 17. The CDR3 DNA reads TGTGCCAGCAGTGATTCTCATCGGCGGCACAGGGGTACAGAGACCCAGTACTTC. Amino acids: CASSDSHRRHRGTETQYF.

This chain connects TRBV7-9 to TRBJ1-1; 7 bases align to TRBD1. CDR1 SEHNR and CDR2 FQNEAQ come from the germline V gene (reference sequence). The V and J ends lost 3 bases and 3 bases, in that order; junction bases with no gene match: 7. The CDR3 extends over 15 amino acids. The CDR3 bases are TGTGCCAGCAGCTTTTTTACAGGGGTAGACACTGAAGCTTTCTTT. This sequence encodes CASSFFTGVDTEAFF.

V usage is TRBV5-5 and J usage is TRBJ2-1, with 7 bases identical to TRBD1. J was trimmed by 7 bases and V by 3 bases; bases with no gene match: 7. The CDR3 contains 14 residues. Germline lookup yields CDR1 SGHKS and CDR2 YYEKEE (reference sequence). The CDR3 DNA follows: TGTGCCAGCAGCTCACGGGACAGCCAAAATGAGCAGTTCTTC. Its protein product is CASSSRDSQNEQFF.

The chain couples TRBV18 to TRBJ2-1, with 10 positions matching TRBD2. CDR3 length: 16 amino acids. J was trimmed by 5 bases and V by 1 base; bases with no gene match: 5. Germline loops: CDR1 KGHSH, CDR2 LQKENI. The CDR3 spells CASSPLSSGSHNEQFF. In DNA, the CDR3 is TGTGCCAGCTCACCACTATCTAGCGGGAGCCACAATGAGCAGTTCTTC.

The chain combines TRBV9 with TRBJ2-7; a weak D match, TRBD2 (5 bases). This CDR3 has 13 residues. Germline assignment: CDR1 SGDLS and CDR2 YYNGEE. V was trimmed by 4 bases and J by 5 bases, leaving 13 bases between them. CDR3 in DNA: TGTGCCAGCAGCCCCGCAGTCGGGAACGAGCAGTACTTC. It specifies CASSPAVGNEQYF. Together with reference TRBV9 and TRBJ2-7, the CDR3 gives the full variable domain: DSGVTQTPKHLITATGQRVTLRCSPRSGDLSVYWYQQSLDQGLQFLIQYYNGEERAKGNILERFSAQQFPDLHSELNLSSLELGDSALYFCASSPAVGNEQYFGPGTRLTVT.

The rearrangement links TRBV7-2 to TRBJ2-7, with TRBD1 matching 8 bases. Germline CDR1 SGHTA, CDR2 FQGNSA. J gave up 4 bases and V 0 bases, and 8 bases lay outside the gene matches. The CDR3 runs 16 residues. CDR3 nucleotide sequence: TGTGCCAGCAGCTTAGCCGGACAGGGTTTTGGATACGAGCAGTACTTC. The encoded protein is CASSLAGQGFGYEQYF.

This clone has only one observation. The J gene is TRBJ1-1, the V gene TRBV4-2; D remains unclear. Trimming pared 1 base from V and 3 bases from J, leaving 12 bases between. The CDR3 contains 15 residues. From germline, CDR1 is LGHNA and CDR2 YNFKEQ. CDR3 residues: CASSQGGSADTEAFF. The CDR3 nucleotides read TGTGCCAGCAGCCAAGGAGGGTCCGCAGACACTGAAGCTTTCTTT.

The chain carries TRBV4-3 and TRBJ2-2, with D perhaps TRBD1 (5 bases). The germline V gene has CDR1 LGHNA and CDR2 YSLEER. The V and J ends lost 7 bases and 1 base respectively, with 10 bases between them. CDR3 length equals 14 residues. In DNA, the CDR3 is TGCGCCAGCAAGTACACAGGGAACACCGGGGAGCTGTTTTTT. It translates to CASKYTGNTGELFF.

The chain employs TRBV6-5 and TRBJ2-7; TRBD1 agrees at 12 bases. The CDR3 totals 16 residues. CDR1 is MNHEY, CDR2 SVGAGI, per germline. V was pared by 3 bases and J by 3 bases, with 6 bases of the junction left unmatched. The DNA of the CDR3 is TGTGCCAGCAGTTATGGGACAGGGGGCCATGTCTACGAGCAGTACTTC. It yields the protein CASSYGTGGHVYEQYF.

The CDR3 DNA reads as TGTGCCAGCACGGAGGACAGAGTTAATGAAAAACTGTTTTTT. It translates to CASTEDRVNEKLFF. The rearrangement links TRBV18 to TRBJ1-4; TRBD1 is a possible D gene (6 bases). The CDR3 contains 14 residues. CDR1 and CDR2 (germline): KGHSH, LQKENI. Trimming stripped 8 bases from V and 4 bases from J, with 14 bases between.

This chain joins TRBV11-1 and TRBJ1-1; D may be TRBD1 (6 bases). The V gene's germline CDR1 is SGHAT and CDR2 FQDESV (reference sequence). The CDR3 sequence is 14 residues long. Between the trimmed V and J ends, which lost 5 bases and 3 bases, there was a span of 13 bases. The CDR3: CASSPGGEDTEAFF. DNA for the CDR3: TGTGCCAGCAGCCCTGGGGGCGAGGACACTGAAGCTTTCTTT. Full variable domain (remainder filled in from reference TRBV11-1 and TRBJ1-1): EAEVAQSPRYKITEKSQAVAFWCDPISGHATLYWYRQILGQGPELLVQFQDESVVDDSQLPKDRFSAERLKGVDSTLKIQPAELGDSAMYLCASSPGGEDTEAFFGQGTRLTVV.

The sample holds a few counts of this clone. The chain combines TRBV4-3 with TRBJ2-7, with 11 bases aligning to TRBD1. Trimming took 4 bases from V and 3 from J; bases not matched to a gene: 2. This CDR3 has 14 residues. In germline, CDR1 is LGHNA, CDR2 YSLEER. CDR3 in amino acids: CASSPGTGGYEQYF. The CDR3 coding sequence is TGCGCCAGCAGCCCCGGGACAGGGGGCTACGAGCAGTACTTC.

A note on this clone: This CDR3 is also generated by other DNA sequences in the sample. This chain connects TRBV6-5 to TRBJ2-7; D unclear. The CDR3 is 11 residues long. In germline, CDR1 is MNHEY, CDR2 SVGAGI. The V and J ends lost 5 bases and 4 bases respectively, with 6 bases between them. The CDR3 DNA is TGTGCCAGCAGTCCTCTGTACGAGCAGTACTTC. Its protein is CASSPLYEQYF.

The chain couples TRBV4-2 to TRBJ2-5, with 9 bases fitting TRBD2. The CDR3 is made up of 17 amino acids. Trimming at V came to 0 bases and at J to 3 bases, leaving 8 bases not matched to a gene. Germline values: CDR1 LGHNA, CDR2 YNFKEQ. The CDR3 DNA reads TGTGCCAGCAGCCAAGACCCTGCGGGGGGGGGAGAAGAGACCCAGTACTTC. It specifies CASSQDPAGGGEETQYF.

The rearrangement uses TRBV19 and TRBJ1-1; D possibly corresponds to TRBD1 (5 bases). Trimming removed 1 base at V and 3 bases at J, with 15 bases between. CDR1 and CDR2 from the germline V gene are LNHDA and SQIVND (reference sequence). This CDR3 comprises 16 residues. For the CDR3, the DNA is TGTGCCAGTAGTATAGTTCATGCAGGGAAGCACACTGAAGCTTTCTTT. Translated: CASSIVHAGKHTEAFF.

The J gene is TRBJ1-2, the V gene TRBV7-2; 9 bases fit TRBD1. Germline V lookup: CDR1 SGHTA, CDR2 FQGNSA. CDR3 size: 16 residues. After removal of 7 bases from V and 2 bases from J, the junction contained 11 bases not matched to a gene. The CDR3 DNA reads TGTGCCAGCATCCTAGACCGGGACAGGGCGAACTATGGCTACACCTTC. Amino acid sequence: CASILDRDRANYGYTF.

This chain links TRBV6-1 with TRBJ1-1, with 9 positions matching TRBD1. The CDR3 loop spans 15 amino acids. The V gene's germline CDR1 is MNHNS and CDR2 SASEGT. J lost 1 base, V lost 8 bases, and 8 bases had no gene match. CDR3 protein: CASASRQGGNTEAFF. CDR3 sequence (DNA): TGTGCCAGCGCCTCCCGACAGGGGGGGAACACTGAAGCTTTCTTT.

The chain uses TRBV19 and TRBJ1-6; weak D call: TRBD1 (5 bases). In germline, CDR1 is LNHDA, CDR2 SQIVND (reference sequence). Trimming stripped 7 bases from V and 6 bases from J, with 13 bases between. The CDR3 sequence is 14 residues long. The CDR3 here is CASNSGDFNSPLHF. The CDR3 nucleotides read TGTGCCAGTAATTCCGGGGACTTTAATTCACCCCTCCACTTT.